This record concerns one T cell receptor beta chain sequence. An end of the junction differs from the germline gene, which may be a read error. The sample is drawn from a study of Ad26.COV2.S vaccination and SARS-CoV-2 variants. The repertoire was sequenced with immunoSEQ multiplex PCR; TCRdb's copy has only in-frame clones and lacks some. The table has over 400,000 clones, about 92% seen once; the top ten hold around 4.5%. Treatment meaning: about 20 received Ad26.COV2.S at low or high dose, single or two shots; 5 received placebo; per-sample allocation not given. Specimen acquisition occurred on day 63 following the initial vaccine or placebo injection. An Ad26 vector expressing Wuhan-strain SARS-CoV-2 spike served as the vaccine. Germline values: CDR1 SSHAT, CDR2 FNYEAQ (reference sequence). This CDR3 comprises 15 residues.

This sequence was found in a person between 18 and 60 years old who received the Ad26.COV2.S COVID-19 vaccine or a placebo. This material consisted of peripheral blood, taken in a trial of Ad26.COV2.S vaccine versus placebo. The J gene is TRBJ2-2, the V gene TRBV7-7; 10 positions match TRBD2. The CDR3 sequence is CASSPSSGSSGELFF. Here the CDR3 DNA reads TGTGCTAGCAGCCCATCTAGCGGGAGTTCCGGGGAGCTGTTTTTT.